A single sample is the source of the 27 T cell receptor beta chains below, sequenced in a study of T cell repertoires in cytomegalovirus infection. TCRdb reprocessed the reads with MiXCR, giving one entry per CDR3 protein. The repertoire holds roughly 250,000 distinct CDR3 sequences, with approximately 13% as singletons. Sequenced material: PBMCs. All receptors derive from a human donor in good health (CMV status not recorded). Some clones in this sample may be carry-over from other donors' samples.

This clonotype came up a few times. V gene TRBV19 combines with J gene TRBJ2-1; 8 bases line up with TRBD2. Germline V gene lookup returns CDR1 LNHDA and CDR2 SQIVND (reference sequence). Trimming took 9 bases from V and 8 from J; bases not matched to a gene: 9. The CDR3 has 13 amino acids. CDR3 bases: TGTGCCAGCGGGAGGGACTTGCCGGATGAGCAGTTCTTC. Translated, it gives CASGRDLPDEQFF.

This clonotype was counted at least ten times. V is TRBV7-2 and J is TRBJ2-5, with 10 bases aligning to TRBD2. Germline V gives CDR1 SGHTA, CDR2 FQGNSA. CDR3 length: 15 amino acids. Unmatched junction bases numbered 4, after V lost 1 base and J lost 5 bases. The CDR3 region has the DNA TGTGCCAGCAGCTTAGGGGGACTAGCGCATGAGACCCAGTACTTC. Protein: CASSLGGLAHETQYF.

This clonotype was observed at least ten times. V and J are TRBV7-2 and TRBJ1-1; perhaps TRBD1 as D (5 bases). The germline V gene has CDR1 SGHTA and CDR2 FQGNSA. The V gene lost 6 bases and the J gene lost 0 bases, with 11 bases spanning the gap. The CDR3 is 14 amino acids. This CDR3 reads CASRSGTVNTEAFF. Written as DNA, the CDR3 is TGTGCCAGCAGGTCCGGGACTGTGAACACTGAAGCTTTCTTT.

This clonotype was detected only a few times. Written as DNA, the CDR3 is TGCAGCGTTAAGGGATTAAATTCCTACGAGCAGTACTTC. As protein: CSVKGLNSYEQYF. This rearrangement joins TRBV29-1 to TRBJ2-7, with D hard to call. V was pared by 5 bases and J by 1 base, with 12 bases between. The CDR3 spans 13 residues. The germline gives CDR1 SQVTM, CDR2 ANQGSEA.

The J gene is TRBJ1-5, the V gene TRBV19; 8 bases line up with TRBD1. The CDR3 extends over 16 amino acids. Germline trimming cut 6 bases from V and 2 bases from J; bases unmatched to any gene: 9. The germline gives CDR1 LNHDA, CDR2 SQIVND (reference sequence). The CDR3 sequence is CASSQDREYGNQPQHF. The CDR3 DNA sequence: TGTGCCAGTAGCCAGGACAGGGAATACGGCAATCAGCCCCAGCATTTT.

This clonotype was found many times. This sequence joins TRBV5-5 and TRBJ2-1; D not certain. The CDR3 contains 12 residues. V shed 4 bases and J shed 9 bases, with 11 bases lying between them. CDR1 and CDR2 (germline): SGHKS, YYEKEE (reference sequence). Written as DNA, the CDR3 is TGTGCCAGCAGCCTCCTAGGAAGTGAGCAGTTCTTC. This translates into CASSLLGSEQFF.

This rearrangement joins TRBV6-2 or TRBV6-3 to TRBJ2-1, with D unclear. The CDR3 length is 15 residues. Trimming removed 4 bases at V and 0 bases at J, with 10 bases between. Germline V CDR1 and CDR2: MNHEY, SVGEGT. CDR3 sequence (DNA): TGTGCCAGCAGTTTCCGGTTTAGCTCCTACAATGAGCAGTTCTTC. The encoded protein is CASSFRFSSYNEQFF.

This clonotype was seen at least ten times. This chain uses TRBV7-3 with TRBJ2-3; the D gene could be TRBD1 or TRBD2 (5 bases each). V was cut by 2 bases and J by 6 bases, with 12 bases left in between. CDR1 and CDR2 (germline): SGHTA, FQGTGA. This CDR3 is 14 amino acids long. CDR3 sequence (DNA): TGTGCCAGCAGCTTATCCCCCGGGGCTGATACGCAGTATTTT. Its protein is CASSLSPGADTQYF. Supplemented by reference TRBV7-3 and TRBJ2-3, the full variable domain reads GAGVSQTPSNKVTEKGKYVELRCDPISGHTALYWYRQSLGQGPEFLIYFQGTGAADDSGLPNDRFFAVRPEGSVSTLKIQRTERGDSAVYLCASSLSPGADTQYFGPGTRLTVL.

This clonotype was seen at least ten times. The chain uses TRBV29-1 and TRBJ2-1, with no clear D. Germline CDR1 reads SQVTM; CDR2 reads ANQGSEA. The length of the CDR3 is 14 residues. V was clipped by 7 bases and J by 3 bases, with 16 bases between them. The CDR3 loop reads CSADFSRIYNEQFF. DNA for the CDR3: TGCAGCGCCGATTTTTCGAGGATCTACAATGAGCAGTTCTTC.

About this clonotype: This may come from a read error, since a much larger clone is one base off. V and J are TRBV7-9 and TRBJ2-3, with D hard to call. The CDR3 extends over 14 amino acids. Germline loops: CDR1 SEHNR, CDR2 FQNEAQ (reference sequence). CDR3 sequence reads: CASSSGEGTDTRYF. The CDR3 DNA reads TGTGCCAGCAGCTCCGGCGAAGGAACAGATACGCGGTATTTT.

This clonotype has ten or more counts. The rearrangement links TRBV15 to TRBJ2-3; TRBD1 aligns across 9 bases. Trimming at V came to 5 bases and at J to 2 bases, leaving 8 bases not matched to a gene. The CDR3 consists of 16 residues. CDR1 LNHNV and CDR2 YYDKDF come from the germline V gene (reference sequence). CDR3 DNA sequence: TGTGCCACCAGCTTATCCACAGGGGGCATCACAGATACGCAGTATTTT. Its protein product is CATSLSTGGITDTQYF. The full variable domain, in which reference TRBV15 and TRBJ2-3 provide the parts outside the CDR3, is DAMVIQNPRYQVTQFGKPVTLSCSQTLNHNVMYWYQQKSSQAPKLLFHYYDKDFNNEADTPDNFQSRRPNTSFCFLDIRSPGLGDTAMYLCATSLSTGGITDTQYFGPGTRLTVL.

About this clonotype itself: The conserved phenylalanine or tryptophan is not found at the CDR3 terminus, so this likely reflects a read error. V and J are TRBV28 and TRBJ2-1; 14 bases fit TRBD2. Germline assignment: CDR1 MDHEN and CDR2 SYDVKM. The CDR3 consists of 18 residues. V was clipped by 1 base and J by 6 bases; unmatched bases: 8. CDR3 loop: CASSLSEGLAGVGNEQFL. The CDR3 nucleotides read TGTGCCAGCAGTTTATCCGAGGGACTAGCGGGAGTCGGCAATGAGCAGTTCTTG.

At least ten counts were recorded for this clonotype. The chain uses TRBV12-3 or TRBV12-4 and TRBJ2-3, with 7 bases that match TRBD2. The CDR3 totals 14 residues. J lost 5 bases, V lost 10 bases, and 12 bases had no gene match. This CDR3 is CATERSGNLDTQYF. CDR3 nucleotides: TGTGCCACAGAGCGGAGCGGGAACTTAGATACGCAGTATTTT.

This clonotype showed up just a few times. The chain uses TRBV11-3 and TRBJ2-3; tentative D call: TRBD1 (6 bases). Trimming removed 1 base from V and 4 bases from J, with 12 bases in between. CDR3 size: 15 residues. Germline-derived CDR1 and CDR2 are SGHNT and YENEEA. CDR3 residues: CASSLVGAGSDTQYF. The DNA for the CDR3 is TGTGCCAGCAGCTTAGTGGGGGCGGGCTCAGATACGCAGTATTTT.

The gene calls are TRBV12-3 or TRBV12-4 and TRBJ2-2; the match to TRBD1 covers 8 bases. V lost 7 bases and J lost 4; bases outside the gene matches: 5. CDR3 length equals 14 residues. The CDR3, as DNA: TGTGCCAGCACAAAGGACAGGGTCACCGGGGAGCTGTTTTTT. The encoded protein is CASTKDRVTGELFF.

The chain is built from TRBV19 and TRBJ1-6; 10 bases agree with TRBD1. Germline values: CDR1 LNHDA, CDR2 SQIVND (reference sequence). The CDR3 loop spans 15 amino acids. Trimming cost V 5 bases and J 5 bases; bases outside gene matches: 3. The CDR3 sequence: CASSFGTGDNSPLHF. The CDR3, as DNA: TGTGCCAGTAGTTTCGGGACAGGGGATAATTCACCCCTCCACTTT.

This clonotype was seen ten or more times. The CDR3 nucleotides read TGCGCCAGCAGCCCTAGTCAGAACACTGAAGCTTTCTTT. Amino acid sequence: CASSPSQNTEAFF. This chain joins TRBV4-3 and TRBJ1-1; unclear D gene. The germline CDR1 and CDR2 sequences are LGHNA and YSLEER. V was clipped by 4 bases and J by 1 base, with 7 bases between them. The CDR3 runs to 13 residues.

The chain is built from TRBV19 and TRBJ2-1; D gene uncertain. The CDR3 contains 12 residues. CDR1 LNHDA and CDR2 SQIVND come from the germline V gene (reference sequence). Trimming took off 6 bases at V and 10 bases at J, with 13 bases between the two ends. The CDR3 loop is CASRKQWPEQFF. DNA for the CDR3: TGTGCCAGTAGGAAACAGTGGCCCGAGCAGTTCTTC.

This clonotype was recorded at least ten times. The rearrangement joins TRBV19 to TRBJ2-1; 9 positions agree with TRBD2. CDR1 is LNHDA and CDR2 is SQIVND in the germline V gene (reference sequence). With 5 bases clipped from V and 9 bases from J, the junction kept 8 bases outside the gene matches. The CDR3 is 14 amino acids. The CDR3 DNA reads TGTGCCAGTAGTGAGCTAGCGGGAAGAGGTGAGCAGTTCTTC. Translating gives CASSELAGRGEQFF.

This clonotype was counted ten times or more. The chain couples TRBV12-3 or TRBV12-4 to TRBJ2-1, with 9 nucleotides matching TRBD2. The V segment lost 6 bases and the J segment 8 bases; nucleotides outside the gene matches: 14. CDR3 length: 16 residues. Here the CDR3 reads CASRRSAGGPSDEQFF. The CDR3 bases are TGTGCCAGCAGGCGGTCGGCGGGAGGGCCTTCGGATGAGCAGTTCTTC.

This clonotype appeared a few times. V and J are TRBV29-1 and TRBJ1-1; 8 nucleotides align to TRBD1. The V gene's germline CDR1 is SQVTM and CDR2 ANQGSEA. CDR3 length equals 15 residues. The ends lost 6 bases at V and 1 base at J; junction bases unmatched: 10. The CDR3 DNA reads as TGCAGCGTGAGGGGTTCCGGACAGGGGAACACTGAAGCTTTCTTT. Translation: CSVRGSGQGNTEAFF.

This clonotype was detected ten times or more. This chain links TRBV15 with TRBJ2-6; D might be TRBD1 (6 bases). Per the germline V gene, CDR1 is LNHNV and CDR2 is YYDKDF (reference sequence). There are 21 residues in the CDR3. V lost 3 bases, J lost 2 bases, and 26 bases lay in between. The CDR3 spells CATSRERDTLGISAGANVLTF. CDR3 DNA sequence: TGTGCCACCAGCAGGGAGAGGGACACCCTGGGGATTAGCGCTGGGGCCAACGTCCTGACTTTC. Together with reference TRBV15 and TRBJ2-6, the CDR3 gives the full variable domain: DAMVIQNPRYQVTQFGKPVTLSCSQTLNHNVMYWYQQKSSQAPKLLFHYYDKDFNNEADTPDNFQSRRPNTSFCFLDIRSPGLGDTAMYLCATSRERDTLGISAGANVLTFGAGSRLTVL.

This chain joins TRBV28 and TRBJ2-6; D is perhaps TRBD1 or TRBD2 (5 bases each). This CDR3 is 15 amino acids long. Looked up from germline, CDR1 is MDHEN and CDR2 is SYDVKM. V was trimmed by 3 bases and J by 2 bases, leaving 8 bases between them. The DNA for the CDR3 is TGTGCCAGCAGTTTGATGGGACCTGGGGCCAACGTCCTGACTTTC. Translation: CASSLMGPGANVLTF. The complete variable domain, with remaining parts taken from reference TRBV28 and TRBJ2-6, reads DVKVTQSSRYLVKRTGEKVFLECVQDMDHENMFWYRQDPGLGLRLIYFSYDVKMKEKGDIPEGYSVSREKKERFSLILESASTNQTSMYLCASSLMGPGANVLTFGAGSRLTVL.

Many counts were recorded for this clonotype. The rearrangement uses TRBV7-3 and TRBJ2-7; 10 bases fit TRBD2. The V segment lost 5 bases and the J segment 4 bases; nucleotides outside the gene matches: 11. CDR1 and CDR2 (germline): SGHTA, FQGTGA. The CDR3 consists of 16 residues. CDR3 sequence (DNA): TGTGCCAGCAGCGTATTACCGGGACTAGCGATGTACGAGCAGTACTTC. This gives the protein CASSVLPGLAMYEQYF.

About this clonotype itself: A much larger clone differs from this one at a single base, so this may be a read error. The CDR3 nucleotides are TGTGCCAGCAGTCCCCAAGTCGGGCGGGGGGGATACAATGAGAAGTTCTTC. Encoded protein: CASSPQVGRGGYNEKFF. The V and J genes are TRBV28 and TRBJ2-1, with 9 positions matching TRBD2. Germline CDR1 and CDR2: MDHEN and SYDVKM. This CDR3 is built from 17 residues. The complete variable domain, with remaining parts taken from reference TRBV28 and TRBJ2-1, reads DVKVTQSSRYLVKRTGEKVFLECVQDMDHENMFWYRQDPGLGLRLIYFSYDVKMKEKGDIPEGYSVSREKKERFSLILESASTNQTSMYLCASSPQVGRGGYNEKFFGPGTRLTVL.

The chain is built from TRBV19 and TRBJ2-6; 12 bases fit TRBD1. Germline V gene sequence: CDR1 LNHDA, CDR2 SQIVND (reference sequence). Trimming removed 3 bases from V and 0 bases from J; junction bases left unmatched: 6. This CDR3 is built from 19 residues. The CDR3 is CASSMAPGQGASGANVLTF. CDR3 coding DNA: TGTGCCAGTAGTATGGCCCCGGGACAGGGGGCCTCTGGGGCCAACGTCCTGACTTTC. The whole variable domain, remainder taken from reference TRBV19 and TRBJ2-6, is DGGITQSPKYLFRKEGQNVTLSCEQNLNHDAMYWYRQDPGQGLRLIYYSQIVNDFQKGDIAEGYSVSREKKESFPLTVTSAQKNPTAFYLCASSMAPGQGASGANVLTFGAGSRLTVL.

Ten or more counts support this clonotype. This chain links TRBV27 with TRBJ1-4; no firm D call. CDR1 is MNHEY and CDR2 is SMNVEV in the germline V gene (reference sequence). V lost 0 bases and J 10 bases, leaving 9 bases between the germline ends. The CDR3 totals 13 residues. The CDR3 DNA sequence: TGTGCCAGCAGTTTATCGGGTTTCGGAAAACTGTTTTTT. Its protein is CASSLSGFGKLFF. The full variable domain, completed using reference TRBV27 and TRBJ1-4, is EAQVTQNPRYLITVTGKKLTVTCSQNMNHEYMSWYRQDPGLGLRQIYYSMNVEVTDKGDVPEGYKVSRKEKRNFPLILESPSPNQTSLYFCASSLSGFGKLFFGSGTQLSVL.